This T cell receptor (beta chain) was sequenced in a study of CD8+ T cells in alopecia areata (dated by TCRdb to the late 2010s). Describing the broader study: In both human patients and the C3H/HeJ mouse model, the study applied high-throughput TCRbeta sequencing to look at T cell clonal expansion in alopecia areata. On the human side, TCRbeta sequencing was run on scalp tissue and on sorted CD4+ and CD8+ peripheral blood T cells from healthy controls and from alopecia areata patients with either patchy or totalis/universalis disease. Scalp clonality was compared across normal scalp (n=4), patchy alopecia areata scalp (n=8), and alopecia totalis/universalis scalp (n=8). RNA came from the PAXgene miRNA kit for fixed scalp, the miRNeasy kit for PBMCs, and the RNeasy kit for mouse skin. TCRbeta CDR3 regions were amplified by immunoSEQ multiplex PCR using 35 Vbeta forward and 13 Jbeta reverse primers. Study-wide conclusions, independent of this receptor: Shared TCR sequences between patients were less evident than in mice, which may be partly attributable to HLA diversity in the patient population. Unlike mouse skin, which is dominated by gammadelta T cells, normal human skin has resident alphabeta T cells that are also sequenced, and this complicates analysis of the scalp TCR repertoire. Lesional scalp, especially in alopecia totalis/universalis, showed higher clonality and more expanded CD8+ clones than normal scalp, suggesting antigenic drive.

PBMCs were isolated by density centrifugation and stained for CD3, CD4 and CD8, and CD4+ and CD8+ T cells were sorted on a FACSAria. Scalp biopsies and blood samples were provided by unaffected controls. This clone was counted at least ten times. No antigen is known for it. The input lacks base qualities; no much larger clone sits a single base away. The library was obtained by the immunoSEQ multiplex PCR assay. RNA was extracted from all samples and reverse transcribed into cDNA, which served as template for TCR sequencing. SuperScript III was used to make first-strand cDNA, primed with a 2:1 mix of oligo-dT and random hexamers. A synthetic immune receptor repertoire was used to assess amplification bias, and residual bias was removed computationally. In the paper's pipeline: After raw reads were preprocessed to remove errors, the CDR3 was defined following IMGT conventions as running from the conserved cysteine to phenylalanine. To get clonality, Shannon entropy was normalized by log2 of the number of productive unique TCRs and the result was subtracted from 1. Scalp TCRbeta sequences were cross-referenced with sorted blood CD4 and CD8 repertoires so that the CD4 or CD8 identity of scalp clones could be inferred. The clones in this table, taken by TCRdb from immuneACCESS, are in-frame only. Not every clone is retained; where verified, under half of the shortfall comes from an unresolved V gene, and the cause of the rest is unknown. The DNA gave D and trimming, while V, J and clone size come from that table. The sample has about 200,000 clones on record, about 61% of them singletons. The top ten hold over 4% of the sample.

The sequencing input was CD8+ T cells sorted from blood. The receptor was isolated from a human donor in good health.

The DNA reads as follows: TGTGCCAGCAGTCCGGGGGTGGCCACCGGGGAGCTGTTTTTT. This is translated as CASSPGVATGELFF. The V and J segments used are TRBV5-4 and TRBJ2-2; the D gene is perhaps TRBD2, from 6 matching bases. CDR1 is given as SGHNT and CDR2 as YYREEE, both from the germline V gene (reference sequence). From the cysteine through the phenylalanine, the CDR3 covers 14 amino acids. The sequence is cut down to CDR3 DNA, 42 bases in frame from base 1. The V and J ends are trimmed by 5 bases and 4 bases, leaving 12 bases between them.